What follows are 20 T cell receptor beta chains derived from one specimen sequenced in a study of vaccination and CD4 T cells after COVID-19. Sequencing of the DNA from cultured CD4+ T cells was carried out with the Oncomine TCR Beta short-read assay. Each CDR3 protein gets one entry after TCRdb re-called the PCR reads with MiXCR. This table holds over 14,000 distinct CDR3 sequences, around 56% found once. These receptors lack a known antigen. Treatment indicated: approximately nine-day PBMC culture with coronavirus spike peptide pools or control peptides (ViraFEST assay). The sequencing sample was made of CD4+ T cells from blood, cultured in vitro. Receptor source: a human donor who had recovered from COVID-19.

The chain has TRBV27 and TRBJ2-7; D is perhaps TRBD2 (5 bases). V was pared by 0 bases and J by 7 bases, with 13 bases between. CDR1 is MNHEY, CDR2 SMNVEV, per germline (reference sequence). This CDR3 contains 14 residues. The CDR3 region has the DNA TGTGCCAGCAGTTTATCGGCCTTCACGGGAGAGCAGTACTTC. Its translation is CASSLSAFTGEQYF.

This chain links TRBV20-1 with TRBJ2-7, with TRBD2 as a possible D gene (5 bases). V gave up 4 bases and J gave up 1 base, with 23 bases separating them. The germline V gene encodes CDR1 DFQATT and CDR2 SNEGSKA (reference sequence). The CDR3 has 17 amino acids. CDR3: CSAKFMAGPVSSYEQYF. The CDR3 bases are TGCAGTGCTAAATTCATGGCGGGCCCTGTCAGTTCCTACGAGCAGTACTTC.

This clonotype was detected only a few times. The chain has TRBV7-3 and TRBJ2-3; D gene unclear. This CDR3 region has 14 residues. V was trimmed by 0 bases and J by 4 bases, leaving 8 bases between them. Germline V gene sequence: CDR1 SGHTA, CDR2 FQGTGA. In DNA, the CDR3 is TGTGCCAGCAGCTTAACAGATATTGCAGATACGCAGTATTTT. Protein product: CASSLTDIADTQYF. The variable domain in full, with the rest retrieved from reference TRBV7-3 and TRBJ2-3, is GAGVSQTPSNKVTEKGKYVELRCDPISGHTALYWYRQSLGQGPEFLIYFQGTGAADDSGLPNDRFFAVRPEGSVSTLKIQRTERGDSAVYLCASSLTDIADTQYFGPGTRLTVL.

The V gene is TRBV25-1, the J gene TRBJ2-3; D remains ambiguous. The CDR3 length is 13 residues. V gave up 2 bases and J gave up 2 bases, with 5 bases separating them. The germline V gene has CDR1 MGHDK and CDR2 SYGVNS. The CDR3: CASSEGDTDTQYF. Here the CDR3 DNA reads TGTGCCAGCAGTGAAGGTGACACAGATACGCAGTATTTT.

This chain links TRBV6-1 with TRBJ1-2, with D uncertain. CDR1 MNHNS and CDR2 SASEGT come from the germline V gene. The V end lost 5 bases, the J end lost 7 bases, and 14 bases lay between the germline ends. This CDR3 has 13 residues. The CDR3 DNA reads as TGTGCCAGCAGTCCTCAGGCTGGTGGTGGCTACACCTTC. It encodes CASSPQAGGGYTF.

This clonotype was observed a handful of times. Here the CDR3 reads CSAIRQGAGEQYF. In DNA form, the CDR3 reads TGCAGTGCTATCCGACAGGGGGCTGGCGAGCAGTACTTC. The chain uses TRBV20-1 and TRBJ2-7, with 10 bases identical to TRBD1. In germline, CDR1 is DFQATT, CDR2 SNEGSKA (reference sequence). CDR3 length: 13 residues. J was trimmed by 6 bases and V by 4 bases; bases with no gene match: 6.

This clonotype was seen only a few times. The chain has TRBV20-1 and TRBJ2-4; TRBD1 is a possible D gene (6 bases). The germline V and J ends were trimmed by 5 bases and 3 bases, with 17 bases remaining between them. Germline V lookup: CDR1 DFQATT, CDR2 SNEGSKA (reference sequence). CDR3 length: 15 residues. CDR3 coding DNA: TGCAGTGCTGACGGGACCGCGGACAGCAAAAACATTCAGTACTTC. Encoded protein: CSADGTADSKNIQYF.

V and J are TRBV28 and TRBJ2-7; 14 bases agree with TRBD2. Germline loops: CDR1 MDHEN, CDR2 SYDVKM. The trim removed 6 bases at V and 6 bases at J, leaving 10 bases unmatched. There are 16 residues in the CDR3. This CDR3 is CASSGTSGSWGGEQYF. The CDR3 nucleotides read TGTGCCAGCAGCGGGACTAGCGGGAGCTGGGGTGGCGAGCAGTACTTC.

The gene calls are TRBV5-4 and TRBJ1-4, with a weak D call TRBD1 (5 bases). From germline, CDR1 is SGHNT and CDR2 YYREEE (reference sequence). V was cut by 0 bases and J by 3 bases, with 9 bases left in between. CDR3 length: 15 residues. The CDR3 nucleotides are TGTGCCAGCAGCTTGGATCAGGGCCCTAATGAAAAACTGTTTTTT. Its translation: CASSLDQGPNEKLFF.

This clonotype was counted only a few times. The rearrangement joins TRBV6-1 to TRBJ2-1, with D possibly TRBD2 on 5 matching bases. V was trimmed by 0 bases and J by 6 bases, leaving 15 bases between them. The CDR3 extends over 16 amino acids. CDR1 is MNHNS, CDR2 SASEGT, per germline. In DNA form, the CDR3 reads TGTGCCAGCAGTGAAGCAGACGGAGTTGGAGGCAATGAGCAGTTCTTC. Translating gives CASSEADGVGGNEQFF.

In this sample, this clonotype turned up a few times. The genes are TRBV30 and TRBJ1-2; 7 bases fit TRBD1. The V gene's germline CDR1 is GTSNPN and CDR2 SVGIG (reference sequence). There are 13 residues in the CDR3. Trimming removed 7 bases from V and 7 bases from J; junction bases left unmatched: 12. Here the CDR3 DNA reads TGTGCCTCAAGGGGGCGCACTTTAGGTGGCTACACCTTC. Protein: CASRGRTLGGYTF.

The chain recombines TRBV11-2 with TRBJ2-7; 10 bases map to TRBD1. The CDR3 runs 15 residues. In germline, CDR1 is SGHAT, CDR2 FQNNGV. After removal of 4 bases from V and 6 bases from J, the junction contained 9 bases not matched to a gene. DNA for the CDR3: TGTGCCAGCAGCTCAACCGGGACAGGGGTTGGCGAGCAGTACTTC. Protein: CASSSTGTGVGEQYF.

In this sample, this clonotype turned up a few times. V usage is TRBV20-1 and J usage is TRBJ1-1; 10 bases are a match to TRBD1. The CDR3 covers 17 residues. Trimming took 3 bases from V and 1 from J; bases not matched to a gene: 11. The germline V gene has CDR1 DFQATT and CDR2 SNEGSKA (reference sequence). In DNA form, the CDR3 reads TGCAGTGCTAGCTCACGGGACAGGGGTGCCCAGAACACTGAAGCTTTCTTT. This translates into CSASSRDRGAQNTEAFF.

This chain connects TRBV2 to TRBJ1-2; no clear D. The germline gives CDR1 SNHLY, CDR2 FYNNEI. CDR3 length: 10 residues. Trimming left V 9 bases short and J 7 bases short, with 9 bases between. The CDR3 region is CASRVVGYTF. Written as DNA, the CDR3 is TGTGCCAGTAGGGTTGTTGGCTACACCTTC.

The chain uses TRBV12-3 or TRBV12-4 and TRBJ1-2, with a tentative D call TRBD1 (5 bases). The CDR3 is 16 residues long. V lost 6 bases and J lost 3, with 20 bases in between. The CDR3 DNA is TGTGCCAGCAGCTCCCGGGGGAGGGGTGTGCACTATGGCTACACCTTC. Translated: CASSSRGRGVHYGYTF.

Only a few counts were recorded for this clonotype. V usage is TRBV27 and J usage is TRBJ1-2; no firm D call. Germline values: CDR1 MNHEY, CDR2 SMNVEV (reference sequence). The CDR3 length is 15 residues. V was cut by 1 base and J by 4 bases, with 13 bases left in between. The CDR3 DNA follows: TGTGCCAGCAGTTTATATTCCCAGGCCACCTATGGCTACACCTTC. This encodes CASSLYSQATYGYTF.

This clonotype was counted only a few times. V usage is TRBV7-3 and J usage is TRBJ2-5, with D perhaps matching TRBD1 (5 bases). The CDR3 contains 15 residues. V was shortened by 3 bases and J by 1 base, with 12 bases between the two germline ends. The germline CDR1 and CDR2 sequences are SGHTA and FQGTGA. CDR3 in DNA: TGTGCCAGCAGCTTCGTCTCAGGGTCCCAAGAGACCCAGTACTTC. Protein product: CASSFVSGSQETQYF.

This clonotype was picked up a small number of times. CDR3 bases: TGTGCCAGTAGTCTTGGTAGTGTAAGTGGCTACACCTTC. This gives the protein CASSLGSVSGYTF. The genes are TRBV19 and TRBJ1-2; D remains unclear. The V end lost 5 bases, the J end lost 7 bases, and 14 bases lay between the germline ends. Germline V gene sequence: CDR1 LNHDA, CDR2 SQIVND (reference sequence). This CDR3 is built from 13 residues.

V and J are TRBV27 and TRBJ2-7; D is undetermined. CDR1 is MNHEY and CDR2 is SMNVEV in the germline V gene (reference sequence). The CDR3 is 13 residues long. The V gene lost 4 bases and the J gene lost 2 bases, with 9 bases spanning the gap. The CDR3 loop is CASSYGLAYEQYF. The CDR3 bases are TGTGCCAGCAGTTACGGATTAGCCTACGAGCAGTACTTC.

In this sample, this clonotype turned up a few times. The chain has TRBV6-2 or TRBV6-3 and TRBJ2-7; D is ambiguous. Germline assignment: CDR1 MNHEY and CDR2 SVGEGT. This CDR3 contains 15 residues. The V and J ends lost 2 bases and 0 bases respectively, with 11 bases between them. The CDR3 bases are TGTGCCAGCAGTTACGACGGGTTTGGCTCCTACGAGCAGTACTTC. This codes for CASSYDGFGSYEQYF.